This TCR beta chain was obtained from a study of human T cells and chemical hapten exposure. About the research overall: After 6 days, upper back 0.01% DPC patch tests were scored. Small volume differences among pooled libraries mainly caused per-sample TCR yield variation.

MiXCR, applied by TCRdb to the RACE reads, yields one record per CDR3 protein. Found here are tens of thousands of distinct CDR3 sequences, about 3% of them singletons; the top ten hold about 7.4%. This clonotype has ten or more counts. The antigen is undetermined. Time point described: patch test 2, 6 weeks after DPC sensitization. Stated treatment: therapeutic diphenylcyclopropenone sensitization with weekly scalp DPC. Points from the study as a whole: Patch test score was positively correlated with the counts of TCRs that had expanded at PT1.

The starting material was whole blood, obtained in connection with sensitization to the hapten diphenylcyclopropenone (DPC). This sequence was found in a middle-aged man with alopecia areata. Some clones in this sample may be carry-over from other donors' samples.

CDR3 in amino acids: CRATGTGGPNYGYTF. CDR3 sequence (DNA): TGCAGGGCAACCGGGACAGGGGGCCCTAACTATGGCTACACCTTC. V is TRBV20-1 and J is TRBJ1-2; 12 bases are a match to TRBD1. CDR3 length: 15 amino acids. Germline-derived CDR1 and CDR2 are DFQATT and SNEGSKA (reference sequence).